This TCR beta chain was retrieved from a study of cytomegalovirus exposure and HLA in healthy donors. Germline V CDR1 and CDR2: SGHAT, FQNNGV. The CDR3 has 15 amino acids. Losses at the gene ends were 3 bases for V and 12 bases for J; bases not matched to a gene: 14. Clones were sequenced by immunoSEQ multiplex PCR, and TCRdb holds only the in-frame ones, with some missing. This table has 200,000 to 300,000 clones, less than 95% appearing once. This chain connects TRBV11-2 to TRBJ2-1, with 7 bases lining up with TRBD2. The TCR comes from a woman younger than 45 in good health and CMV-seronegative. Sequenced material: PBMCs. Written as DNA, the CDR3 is TGTGCCAGCAGCTTCGAGTCAGCGCGGGAGTTTGGGCAGTTCTTC. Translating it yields CASSFESAREFGQFF.